The entry below describes one T cell receptor (beta chain). This clonotype was detected many times. Its antigen is not yet known. Per-nucleotide qualities are absent, and no much larger clonotype sits a single base away. Reading from cysteine to phenylalanine, the CDR3 counts 16 amino acids. Only the CDR3 portion is preserved as DNA: 48 bases, with reading frame beginning at the first base. The germline V gene (reference sequence) provides CDR1 SEHNR and CDR2 FQNEAQ. Trimming takes 5 bases from V and 4 bases from J, and the germline ends sit 20 bases apart. The library was prepared using PCR. The instrument was an Illumina HiSeq 2500. TCR library preparation used molecular barcoding, with unique molecular identifiers applied to normalize quantification of the TCRbeta repertoire. Clones were called with MiXCR by TCRdb after fastp trimmed the public reads at Q25, and only in-frame beta chains were retained. Each record represents a unique CDR3 protein, reported with the most common genes and DNA among its rows. A total of 150,000 to 200,000 distinct CDR3 sequences appear in this sample, about 6% of them only once. The ten most abundant clones make up under 5% of the sample.

Sample treatment or condition, as interpreted from the label and publication: allogeneic hematopoietic cell transplantation with graft depleted of TCRalphabeta T cells and CD19 B cells. TCRalphabeta/CD19-depleted allogeneic hematopoietic cell grafts were given to the transplant recipients, all of whom were children. The data belong to a study of T-cell reconstitution after alpha-beta-depleted transplantation in children (TCRdb year 2016). As for the study more broadly: The study quantitatively tracked T-cell immune reconstitution after TCRalphabeta/CD19-depleted allogeneic hematopoietic cell transplantation in children using TCR repertoire profiling. General study outcomes and caveats: The apparently early alphabetaT-cell count recovery about two months after transplant was reportedly dependent on only several hundred rapidly expanded clones derived from non-depleted graft cells. Over subsequent months, a decline in hyperexpanded clone frequencies was noted, and after one year, T-cell counts and TCRbeta diversity were mostly ascribed to newly produced T cells. The high TCRbeta diversity at day 60 in some patients was ascribed to recipient T cells and intrathymic progenitors that had survived conditioning.

Sample: PBMCs, taken before TCRalphabeta/CD19-depleted stem cell transplant. The receptor was isolated from a girl under three years old with combined immunodeficiency, due to receive a stem cell transplant. The rearranged segments are TRBV7-9 and TRBJ1-2, with TRBD1 perhaps the D gene, on 5 matching bases. This receptor carries the CDR3 CASSPPPGSEGYGYTF. In nucleotides, the sequence is TGTGCCAGCAGCCCCCCACCAGGGTCGGAGGGCTATGGCTACACCTTC.